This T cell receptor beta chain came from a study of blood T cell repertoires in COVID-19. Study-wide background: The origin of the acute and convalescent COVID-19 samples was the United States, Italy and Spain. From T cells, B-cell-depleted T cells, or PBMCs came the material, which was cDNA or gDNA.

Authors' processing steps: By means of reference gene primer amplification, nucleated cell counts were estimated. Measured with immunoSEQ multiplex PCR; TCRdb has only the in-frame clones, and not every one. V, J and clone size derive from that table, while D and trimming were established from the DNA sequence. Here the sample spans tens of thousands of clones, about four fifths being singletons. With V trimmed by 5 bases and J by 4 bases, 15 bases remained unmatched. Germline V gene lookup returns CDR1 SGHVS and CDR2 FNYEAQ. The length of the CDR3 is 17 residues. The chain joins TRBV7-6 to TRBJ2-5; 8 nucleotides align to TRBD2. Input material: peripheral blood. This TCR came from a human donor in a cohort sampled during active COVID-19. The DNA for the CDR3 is TGTGCCAGCAGCCCCCCGGGAGGGACAACCGGAGGAGAGACCCAGTACTTC. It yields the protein CASSPPGGTTGGETQYF.